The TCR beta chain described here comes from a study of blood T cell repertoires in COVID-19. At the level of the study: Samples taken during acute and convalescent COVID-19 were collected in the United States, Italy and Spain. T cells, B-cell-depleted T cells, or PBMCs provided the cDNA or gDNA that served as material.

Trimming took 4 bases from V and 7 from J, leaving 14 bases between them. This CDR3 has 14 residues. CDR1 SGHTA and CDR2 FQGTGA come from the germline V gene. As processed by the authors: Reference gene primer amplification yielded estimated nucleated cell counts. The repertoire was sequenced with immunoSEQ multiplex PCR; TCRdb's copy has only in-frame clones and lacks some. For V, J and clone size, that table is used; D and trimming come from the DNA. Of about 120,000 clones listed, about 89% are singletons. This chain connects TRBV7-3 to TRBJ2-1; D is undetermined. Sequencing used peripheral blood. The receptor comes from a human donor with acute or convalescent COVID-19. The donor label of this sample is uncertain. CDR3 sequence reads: CASSSRPTSNEQFF. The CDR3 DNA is TGTGCCAGCAGCTCCCGCCCCACGAGTAATGAGCAGTTCTTC.